This T cell receptor beta chain was identified during a study of T cell responses to AZD1222 COVID-19 vaccine. Study findings and constraints: Only 5 or 6 AZD1222 recipients were seropositive at baseline. CD4 TCRs associated with vaccination spanned spike, dominating at 160-218 and 743-854. The sample set comprised mostly white British donors with more females, and clonal diversity was possibly underestimated. Receipt of two AZD1222 doses was followed by a rise in Spike-specific TCR breadth and depth.

V lost 2 bases to trimming and J lost 2 bases, with 8 bases between them. Germline V lookup: CDR1 SGHKS, CDR2 YYEKEE (reference sequence). The length of the CDR3 is 13 residues. The protocol was immunoSEQ multiplex PCR, while the TCRdb copy is restricted to in-frame clones and leaves out a portion. Of about 110,000 clones in the sample, more than 75% are singletons; the top ten hold 6% to 8%. A word on this clone: Its antigen is undetermined.

The specimen was peripheral blood, collected on day 0 of AZD1222 vaccination. The clonotype comes from an adult in good health. The chain joins TRBV5-5 to TRBJ2-7; D is ambiguous. In DNA form, the CDR3 reads TGTGCCAGCAGCTTAGCACCAACCTACGAGCAGTACTTC. It yields the protein CASSLAPTYEQYF.